This TCR beta chain was recorded in a study of blood T cells in healthy people across ages. Total RNA extracted from each sample amounted to at least 5.5 micrograms. Germline V CDR1 and CDR2: SQVTM, ANQGSEA. The CDR3 is 14 residues long. V dropped 5 bases and J dropped 0 bases, with 12 bases sitting between them. Remarks on this clonotype: The antigen remains unidentified.

The use of a sample-barcoded 5' primer and a J-beta primer mix characterized a second PCR of 7 to 11 cycles. MiXCR, applied by TCRdb to the 5' RACE reads, yields one record per CDR3 protein. Among approximately 820,000 distinct CDR3 sequences listed, 40% to 50% were seen once. Study results and limitations: Estimates based on one million T cells were treated as lower bounds. Comparison with aged donors showed that long-lived donors had more naive CD4+ cells and higher diversity.

The sample consisted of blood. This chain connects TRBV29-1 to TRBJ2-3; weak D call: TRBD2 (6 bases). This sequence originates from a man in his 60s in good health. Here the CDR3 reads CSVIGGVSTDTQYF. Written as DNA, the CDR3 is TGCAGCGTTATCGGCGGGGTAAGCACAGATACGCAGTATTTT.